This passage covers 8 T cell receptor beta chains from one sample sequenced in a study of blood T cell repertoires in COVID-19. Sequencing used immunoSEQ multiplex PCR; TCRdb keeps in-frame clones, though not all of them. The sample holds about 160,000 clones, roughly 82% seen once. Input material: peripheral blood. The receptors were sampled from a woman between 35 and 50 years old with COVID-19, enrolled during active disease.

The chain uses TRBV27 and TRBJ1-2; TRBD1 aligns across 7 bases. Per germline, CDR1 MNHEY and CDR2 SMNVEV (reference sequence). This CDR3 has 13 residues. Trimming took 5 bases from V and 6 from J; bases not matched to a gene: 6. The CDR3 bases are TGTGCCAGCAGTGACAGGGACAACCATGGCTACACCTTC. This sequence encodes CASSDRDNHGYTF.

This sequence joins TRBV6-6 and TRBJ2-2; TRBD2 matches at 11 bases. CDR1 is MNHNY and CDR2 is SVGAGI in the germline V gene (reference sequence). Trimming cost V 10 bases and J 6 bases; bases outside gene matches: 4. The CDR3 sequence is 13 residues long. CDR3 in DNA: TGTGCCACCAGGACTAGCGGGTCCGGGGAGCTGTTTTTT. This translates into CATRTSGSGELFF.

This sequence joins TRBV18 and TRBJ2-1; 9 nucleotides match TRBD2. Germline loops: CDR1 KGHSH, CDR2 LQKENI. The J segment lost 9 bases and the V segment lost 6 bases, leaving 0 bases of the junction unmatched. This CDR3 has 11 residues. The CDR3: CASSRGGEQFF. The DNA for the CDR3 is TGTGCCAGCTCGCGGGGGGGTGAGCAGTTCTTC. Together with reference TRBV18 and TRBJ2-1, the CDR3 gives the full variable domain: NAGVMQNPRHLVRRRGQEARLRCSPMKGHSHVYWYRQLPEEGLKFMVYLQKENIIDESGMPKERFSAEFPKEGPSILRIQQVVRGDSAAYFCASSRGGEQFFGPGTRLTVL.

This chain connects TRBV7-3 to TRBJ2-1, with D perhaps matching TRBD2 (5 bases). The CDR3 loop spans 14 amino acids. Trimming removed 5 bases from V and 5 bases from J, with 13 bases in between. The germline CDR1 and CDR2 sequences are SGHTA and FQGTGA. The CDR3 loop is CASSPPGSDNEQFF. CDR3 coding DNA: TGTGCCAGCAGCCCACCGGGGTCAGACAATGAGCAGTTCTTC.

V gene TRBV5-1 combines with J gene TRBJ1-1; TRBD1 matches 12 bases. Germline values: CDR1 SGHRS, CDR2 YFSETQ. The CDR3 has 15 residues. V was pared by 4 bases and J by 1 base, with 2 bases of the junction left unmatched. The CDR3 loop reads CASSPGQGANTEAFF. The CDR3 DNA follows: TGCGCCAGCAGCCCGGGACAGGGGGCGAACACTGAAGCTTTCTTT.

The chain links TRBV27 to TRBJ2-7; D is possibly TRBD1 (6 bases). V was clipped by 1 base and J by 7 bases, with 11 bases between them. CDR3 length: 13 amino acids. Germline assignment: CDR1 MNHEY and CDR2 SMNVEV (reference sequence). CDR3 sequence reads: CASSLWGHGEQYF. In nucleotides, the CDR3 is TGTGCCAGCAGTTTATGGGGGCATGGTGAGCAGTACTTC.

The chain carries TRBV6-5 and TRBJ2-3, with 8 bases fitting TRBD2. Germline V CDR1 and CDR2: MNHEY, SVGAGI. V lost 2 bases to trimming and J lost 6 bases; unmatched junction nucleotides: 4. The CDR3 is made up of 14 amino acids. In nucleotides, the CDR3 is TGTGCCAGCAGTTACAGAGCGGGGGTTGATACGCAGTATTTT. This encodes CASSYRAGVDTQYF.

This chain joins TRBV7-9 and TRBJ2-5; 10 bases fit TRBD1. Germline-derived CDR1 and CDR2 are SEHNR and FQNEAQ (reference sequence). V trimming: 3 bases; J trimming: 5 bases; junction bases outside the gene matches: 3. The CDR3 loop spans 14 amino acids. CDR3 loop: CASSFGGQGETQYF. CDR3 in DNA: TGTGCCAGCAGCTTTGGGGGACAGGGGGAGACCCAGTACTTC.